The 30 T cell receptor beta chains below come from one sample, sequenced in a study of blood T cells in healthy people across ages (dated by TCRdb to 2015 to 2017). Library generation was performed with 5' RACE. Instrument used: Illumina HiSeq 2500. A second PCR of 7 to 11 cycles was performed with a sample-barcoded 5' primer and a J-beta primer mix. TCRdb cleaned the public reads at Q25 with fastp, built clones with MiXCR and kept in-frame beta chains. Duplicate CDR3 protein sequences are folded into a single record with the most common DNA and genes. For this sample the table gives 600,000 to 800,000 distinct CDR3 sequences, of which roughly half were detected only once. Of the sample, roughly 12% falls within the top ten clones. Sample: blood. The receptors were sampled from an elderly woman in good health.

This clonotype turned up a few times. The rearrangement uses TRBV21-1 and TRBJ2-2; TRBD1, the D gene given by the table, was not confirmed from the DNA. TRBV21-1 is classified as a pseudogene. This CDR3 region has 19 residues. The CDR3 DNA follows: TGTGCCAGCAGCAACCAGACCTCGGACAGGGGGCGAGTTGACGGGGAGCTGTTTTTT. It specifies CASSNQTSDRGRVDGELFF.

The chain couples TRBV29-1 to TRBJ2-3, with D tentatively TRBD1 (6 bases). The germline CDR1 and CDR2 sequences are SQVTM and ANQGSEA. Trimming shortened V by 7 bases and J by 3 bases, and 14 bases separated the two germline ends. The CDR3 contains 13 residues. CDR3 amino acids: CSGTSRGTDTQYF. The CDR3 DNA follows: TGCAGCGGGACCTCGAGGGGGACAGATACGCAGTATTTT.

The CDR3 DNA reads TGTGCCAGCGGACCCGGACAGGGCACCTACGAGCAGTACTTC. Residues: CASGPGQGTYEQYF. The chain joins TRBV9 to TRBJ2-7; 8 nucleotides agree with TRBD1. Germline V CDR1 and CDR2: SGDLS, YYNGEE. Losses at the gene ends were 7 bases for V and 2 bases for J; bases not matched to a gene: 8. This CDR3 is built from 14 residues.

Notes on this clonotype: Since a much larger clone is just one base distant, this may be a read error. The V call is TRBV12-3 or TRBV12-4, the J call TRBJ2-5, with 10 bases lining up with TRBD2. With 5 bases clipped from V and 11 bases from J, the junction kept 14 bases outside the gene matches. The CDR3 contains 15 residues. The CDR3 nucleotides are TGTGCCAGCAGTCCAGCGGGAGGGCCCGGCGATGAGCAGTACTTC. Translation: CASSPAGGPGDEQYF.

The chain is built from TRBV20-1 and TRBJ2-1, with 12 bases lining up with TRBD2. V trimming: 6 bases; J trimming: 2 bases; junction bases outside the gene matches: 2. CDR3 length: 14 residues. Germline-derived CDR1 and CDR2 are DFQATT and SNEGSKA (reference sequence). In DNA, the CDR3 is TGCAGTGCCCCTAGCGGGAGGGCCTACAATGAGCAGTTCTTC. Amino acids: CSAPSGRAYNEQFF.

This clonotype was counted ten times or more. This rearrangement joins TRBV3-1 to TRBJ2-1; D is undetermined. CDR1 and CDR2 (germline): LGHDT, YNNKEL (reference sequence). V lost 3 bases to trimming and J lost 0 bases, with 9 bases between them. This CDR3 spans 15 amino acids. The CDR3 spells CASSQISGSYNEQFF. The CDR3 DNA sequence: TGTGCCAGCAGCCAGATTTCTGGCTCCTACAATGAGCAGTTCTTC.

This clonotype was seen only a few times. This rearrangement joins TRBV27 to TRBJ1-2; perhaps TRBD1 as D (5 bases). The CDR3 is made up of 13 amino acids. V lost 3 bases, J lost 4 bases, and 9 bases lay in between. Germline CDR1 is MNHEY and CDR2 is SMNVEV (reference sequence). As DNA, the CDR3 is TGTGCCAGCAGTTTGCGGGGGGTCTATGGCTACACCTTC. Translation: CASSLRGVYGYTF.

This chain connects TRBV20-1 to TRBJ1-1; D might be TRBD1 (6 bases). V was pared by 3 bases and J by 4 bases, with 12 bases between. This CDR3 spans 13 amino acids. Germline values: CDR1 DFQATT, CDR2 SNEGSKA (reference sequence). CDR3: CSASETGGTEAFF. The CDR3 region has the DNA TGCAGTGCTAGTGAGACAGGAGGCACTGAAGCTTTCTTT.

This clonotype showed up many times. The chain joins TRBV10-3 to TRBJ2-1; D remains unclear. V lost 3 bases to trimming and J lost 1 base, with 13 bases between them. CDR3 size: 16 residues. The V gene's germline CDR1 is ENHRY and CDR2 SYGVKD. Here the CDR3 reads CAISDTARNSYNEQFF. CDR3 nucleotides: TGTGCCATCAGTGACACGGCTAGGAATTCCTACAATGAGCAGTTCTTC.

The chain is built from TRBV27 and TRBJ1-2, with TRBD1 matching 9 bases. Germline CDR1 and CDR2: MNHEY and SMNVEV (reference sequence). V shed 7 bases and J 1 base; nucleotides not matched to a gene: 10. This CDR3 has 16 residues. CDR3 bases: TGTGCCAGCAAAAACGCCGGGACAGGGAATAACTATGGCTACACCTTC. It translates to CASKNAGTGNNYGYTF.

The rearrangement joins TRBV29-1 to TRBJ1-2; D is ambiguous. In germline, CDR1 is SQVTM, CDR2 ANQGSEA. The CDR3 length is 14 residues. The V and J ends lost 4 bases and 7 bases respectively, with 19 bases between them. The CDR3 bases are TGCAGCGTTGCGCCCGGAGCTAACAGAGGTGGCTACACCTTC. Translated, it gives CSVAPGANRGGYTF.

J is TRBJ1-1 and V is TRBV5-1; a possible D gene is TRBD1 (5 bases). The CDR3 has 13 residues. Per germline, CDR1 SGHRS and CDR2 YFSETQ. The V end lost 1 base, the J end lost 8 bases, and 12 bases lay between the germline ends. The CDR3 loop is CASSLWQGVEAFF. DNA of the CDR3: TGCGCCAGCAGCTTGTGGCAGGGAGTCGAAGCTTTCTTT.

The rearrangement uses TRBV2 and TRBJ2-1; D not resolved. The DNA matches TRBJ2-7 better at its end, which makes the J call doubtful. The CDR3 contains 10 residues. Germline loops: CDR1 SNHLY, CDR2 FYNNEI. CDR3: CASSYSEQYF. In DNA form, the CDR3 reads TGTGCCAGCTCCTATAGTGAGCAGTACTTC.

The genes are TRBV12-3 or TRBV12-4 and TRBJ1-1; D call uncertain. CDR3 length: 12 residues. V lost 0 bases and J lost 8, with 7 bases in between. CDR3 residues: CASSLALTEAFF. The CDR3 DNA sequence: TGTGCCAGCAGTTTAGCGCTCACAGAAGCTTTCTTT.

This clonotype was detected a few times. The V and J genes are TRBV5-1 and TRBJ2-2; possible D gene TRBD2, 5 bases. Between the trimmed V and J ends, which lost 0 bases and 0 bases, there was a span of 12 bases. The CDR3 extends over 17 amino acids. The germline gives CDR1 SGHRS, CDR2 YFSETQ. This chain's CDR3 is CASSLGVAPANTGELFF. The CDR3 DNA reads as TGCGCCAGCAGCTTGGGGGTAGCGCCCGCGAACACCGGGGAGCTGTTTTTT. Drawing the rest from reference TRBV5-1 and TRBJ2-2, the complete variable domain is KAGVTQTPRYLIKTRGQQVTLSCSPISGHRSVSWYQQTPGQGLQFLFEYFSETQRNKGNFPGRFSGRQFSNSRSEMNVSTLELGDSALYLCASSLGVAPANTGELFFGEGSRLTVL.

This chain joins TRBV10-3 and TRBJ2-1, with D possibly matching TRBD2 (6 bases). Germline V gives CDR1 ENHRY, CDR2 SYGVKD. There are 15 residues in the CDR3. Trimming removed 0 bases at V and 4 bases at J, with 10 bases between. CDR3 loop: CAISESSGVYNEQFF. CDR3 in DNA: TGTGCCATCAGTGAGTCTTCGGGGGTATACAATGAGCAGTTCTTC.

In its sample, this clonotype was seen many times. The V call is TRBV6-5, the J call TRBJ2-4; 8 bases are shared with TRBD1. The CDR3 is made up of 15 amino acids. Germline loops: CDR1 MNHEY, CDR2 SVGAGI. The V segment lost 7 bases and the J segment 6 bases; nucleotides outside the gene matches: 11. CDR3 sequence reads: CASIDQGTGRNIQYF. For the CDR3, the DNA is TGTGCCAGCATCGACCAAGGGACAGGAAGAAACATTCAGTACTTC.

This clonotype appeared many times. The rearrangement links TRBV6-5 to TRBJ1-3; D is uncertain. This CDR3 contains 16 residues. Germline CDR1 MNHEY, CDR2 SVGAGI. The V end lost 5 bases, the J end lost 4 bases, and 18 bases lay between the germline ends. The CDR3 DNA reads TGTGCCAGCAGTACAGAAAAAGGAACGGGCGGAAACACCATATATTTT. Translating it yields CASSTEKGTGGNTIYF.

This sequence joins TRBV7-8 and TRBJ2-5; TRBD2 aligns across 8 bases. CDR1 is SGHVS and CDR2 is FQNEAQ in the germline V gene. The V gene end was trimmed by 5 bases and the J gene end by 4 bases; junction bases not matched to a gene: 12. The CDR3 totals 16 residues. The CDR3, as DNA: TGTGCCAGCAGCCCGTGGTTGCGGGAGGTGGGAGAGACCCAGTACTTC. Amino acids: CASSPWLREVGETQYF.

The chain carries TRBV21-1 and TRBJ2-7; the table's D gene call, TRBD2, was not cross checked with the DNA. TRBV21-1 is tagged as a pseudogene. This CDR3 region has 16 residues. Written as DNA, the CDR3 is TGTGCCAGCTGCTCCCGAGCGGACTACGGCTCCTACGAGCAGTACTTC. Translated, it gives CASCSRADYGSYEQYF.

V usage is TRBV7-3 and J usage is TRBJ2-5, with 10 bases lining up with TRBD2. J was trimmed by 11 bases and V by 8 bases; bases with no gene match: 17. CDR1 is SGHTA, CDR2 FQGTGA, per germline. The CDR3 covers 15 residues. CDR3 loop: CASEFEQREGAEQYF. As DNA, the CDR3 is TGTGCCAGCGAATTTGAACAGCGGGAGGGCGCTGAGCAGTACTTC.

This clonotype was seen repeatedly, ten times or more. CDR3: CASSLGALSLHF. The CDR3 coding sequence is TGTGCCAGCAGCTTAGGCGCCCTCTCGCTCCACTTT. The chain employs TRBV7-2 and TRBJ1-6; D unclear. This CDR3 has 12 amino acids. V lost 1 base, J lost 16 bases, and 11 bases lay in between. CDR1 and CDR2 from the germline V gene are SGHTA and FQGNSA.

This clonotype has just one count. The rearrangement links TRBV20-1 to TRBJ2-4; D gene unclear. V was pared by 3 bases and J by 1 base, with 13 bases between. CDR3 size: 15 residues. Looked up from germline, CDR1 is DFQATT and CDR2 is SNEGSKA (reference sequence). This CDR3 is CSASFFRVAKNIQYF. CDR3 nucleotides: TGCAGTGCTAGCTTTTTTCGAGTGGCCAAAAACATTCAGTACTTC.

This clonotype has only one observation. Compared with germline, one end of the junction differs, possibly owing to a read error. The chain combines TRBV28 with TRBJ2-1; D gene ambiguous. CDR3 size: 11 residues. Germline loops: CDR1 MDHEN, CDR2 SYDVKM. In DNA, the CDR3 is TGTGCCAGCAGCCTACGGAATGAGCGGTTCTTC. Protein: CASSLRNERFF.

This clonotype was detected a few times. The V and J genes are TRBV7-8 and TRBJ2-3, with D unresolved. The CDR3 is 12 amino acids. Germline V gene lookup returns CDR1 SGHVS and CDR2 FQNEAQ. Trimming took off 5 bases at V and 3 bases at J, with 6 bases between the two ends. The CDR3 bases are TGTGCCAGCAGCACTGCTACAGATACGCAGTATTTT. Its translation: CASSTATDTQYF.

CDR3 in amino acids: CSASAREPYEQYF. As DNA, the CDR3 is TGCAGTGCTAGTGCTAGAGAGCCCTACGAGCAGTACTTC. V and J are TRBV20-1 and TRBJ2-7; D unclear. The V end lost 3 bases, the J end lost 2 bases, and 11 bases lay between the germline ends. Germline V gene lookup returns CDR1 DFQATT and CDR2 SNEGSKA (reference sequence). This CDR3 is built from 13 residues.

The chain is built from TRBV27 and TRBJ2-4; the D gene is possibly TRBD1 (6 bases). The end of the DNA fits TRBJ2-5 better, so the J call may be wrong. Per the germline V gene, CDR1 is MNHEY and CDR2 is SMNVEV (reference sequence). CDR3 length: 13 amino acids. The CDR3 reads CARPQGLQETQYF. Written as DNA, the CDR3 is TGTGCCAGACCGCAGGGGCTTCAAGAGACCCAGTACTTC.

The table lists this clonotype with many counts. The rearrangement links TRBV27 to TRBJ2-5, with D maybe TRBD1 (6 bases). V was trimmed by 3 bases and J by 9 bases, leaving 14 bases between them. This CDR3 has 13 amino acids. The germline gives CDR1 MNHEY, CDR2 SMNVEV (reference sequence). CDR3 sequence reads: CASSLVKRGSQYF. In nucleotides, the CDR3 is TGTGCCAGCAGTTTGGTTAAAAGGGGGTCCCAGTACTTC.

This rearrangement joins TRBV4-3 to TRBJ2-5; TRBD1 matches at 7 bases. The J call is doubtful: the DNA matches TRBJ2-7 better. Looked up from germline, CDR1 is LGHNA and CDR2 is YSLEER. The CDR3 has 15 residues. The CDR3 loop is CASSQETGLNYEQYF. The CDR3 DNA reads TGCGCCAGCAGCCAAGAGACAGGGCTCAACTACGAGCAGTACTTC.

This sequence joins TRBV9 and TRBJ2-3; D is uncertain. Trimming stripped 0 bases from V and 1 base from J, with 9 bases between. The CDR3 sequence is 15 residues long. Germline V lookup: CDR1 SGDLS, CDR2 YYNGEE. The CDR3 DNA is TGTGCCAGCAGCGTAGAAGGTTACGGCACAGATACGCAGTATTTT. This encodes CASSVEGYGTDTQYF.